The 25 T cell receptor beta chains below come from one sample, sequenced in a study of T cell responses to AZD1222 COVID-19 vaccine. Sequenced by immunoSEQ multiplex PCR; TCRdb stores in-frame clones only, minus some. The repertoire holds about 94,000 clones, with around nine tenths as singletons. Sequencing was performed on peripheral blood, taken on day 0 of AZD1222 vaccination. These receptors came from an adult in good health.

The chain has TRBV16 and TRBJ1-2; TRBD1 agrees at 7 bases. This CDR3 is 15 amino acids long. J gave up 4 bases and V 1 base, and 6 bases lay outside the gene matches. Germline assignment: CDR1 KGHSY and CDR2 FQNENV. This CDR3 is CASSQWDSNTYGYTF. The CDR3 nucleotides are TGTGCCAGCAGCCAATGGGACAGCAATACCTATGGCTACACCTTC.

The V and J genes are TRBV7-2 and TRBJ1-4; D might be TRBD1 (6 bases). The CDR3 loop spans 15 amino acids. Looked up from germline, CDR1 is SGHTA and CDR2 is FQGNSA. Trimming took off 3 bases at V and 4 bases at J, with 12 bases between the two ends. The CDR3 DNA reads TGTGCCAGCAGCTTGCATAGACAGGATAATGAAAAACTGTTTTTT. This codes for CASSLHRQDNEKLFF.

This sequence joins TRBV3-1 (or the pseudogene TRBV3-2) and TRBJ1-6; D call uncertain. Germline loops: CDR1 LGHDT, CDR2 YNNKEL (reference sequence). Trimming pared 2 bases from V and 6 bases from J, leaving 5 bases between. This CDR3 comprises 13 residues. In DNA, the CDR3 is TGTGCCAGCAGCCAATGGAGTAATTCACCCCTCCACTTT. This translates into CASSQWSNSPLHF.

The genes are TRBV18 and TRBJ2-1; 15 bases line up with TRBD2. The CDR3 spans 21 residues. Germline CDR1 reads KGHSH; CDR2 reads LQKENI. J lost 2 bases, V lost 4 bases, and 15 bases had no gene match. CDR3 bases: TGTGCCAGCTCACTTAGGACTAGCGGGGGGGCTATCATCGGGACCTACAATGAGCAGTTCTTC. This gives the protein CASSLRTSGGAIIGTYNEQFF.

This sequence joins TRBV4-1 and TRBJ1-1; D might be TRBD1 (5 bases). Germline V lookup: CDR1 MGHRA, CDR2 YSYEKL. The CDR3 is 15 residues long. V lost 4 bases, J lost 4 bases, and 16 bases lay in between. CDR3 region: CASSPTQVRGTEAFF. The CDR3 bases are TGCGCCAGCAGCCCAACGCAGGTAAGGGGCACTGAAGCTTTCTTT.

The chain is built from TRBV6-1 and TRBJ1-2, with a weak D call TRBD1 (6 bases). The CDR3 has 15 amino acids. V lost 3 bases and J 4 bases, leaving 15 bases between the germline ends. Germline assignment: CDR1 MNHNS and CDR2 SASEGT. CDR3 coding DNA: TGTGCCAGCAGTGACGGTACTGGGGGCCGCTATGGCTACACCTTC. Its translation is CASSDGTGGRYGYTF.

V usage is TRBV19 and J usage is TRBJ2-1; D is perhaps TRBD1 or TRBD2 (5 bases each). Germline loops: CDR1 LNHDA, CDR2 SQIVND (reference sequence). The CDR3 totals 13 residues. V lost 6 bases, J lost 6 bases, and 12 bases lay in between. CDR3 DNA: TGTGCCAGTAGGGGACGGATTTTCAATGAGCAGTTCTTC. This gives the protein CASRGRIFNEQFF.

Only one count was recorded for this clone. The chain links TRBV19 to TRBJ1-1; perhaps TRBD1 as D (5 bases). The CDR3 runs 16 residues. Germline V gene lookup returns CDR1 LNHDA and CDR2 SQIVND (reference sequence). The V end was cut by 3 bases, the J end by 4 bases, with 18 bases between. This chain's CDR3 is CASSIRAGRESTEAFF. In DNA form, the CDR3 reads TGTGCCAGTAGTATTAGGGCAGGGAGGGAGAGCACTGAAGCTTTCTTT.

This chain connects TRBV10-3 to TRBJ1-1; tentatively, D is TRBD1 (6 bases). CDR1 and CDR2 (germline): ENHRY, SYGVKD. Trimming left V 5 bases short and J 1 base short, with 11 bases between. CDR3 length: 14 amino acids. CDR3 loop: CAISSAGENTEAFF. Written as DNA, the CDR3 is TGTGCCATCAGTTCCGCAGGGGAGAACACTGAAGCTTTCTTT.

The chain is built from TRBV28 and TRBJ1-1, with a possible D match to TRBD1 (5 bases). Trimming pared 6 bases from V and 5 bases from J, leaving 13 bases between. Per germline, CDR1 MDHEN and CDR2 SYDVKM. The CDR3 length is 13 residues. The CDR3 protein is CASSAGTRTEAFF. The CDR3, as DNA: TGTGCCAGCAGCGCCGGGACGAGGACTGAAGCTTTCTTT.

The rearrangement uses TRBV2 and TRBJ1-2, with a possible D match to TRBD1 (6 bases). Trimming removed 6 bases from V and 4 bases from J, with 12 bases in between. CDR1 and CDR2 (germline): SNHLY, FYNNEI. The CDR3 has 13 residues. The CDR3 DNA is TGTGCCAGCAGCCAGAGGGGGGCCTATGGCTACACCTTC. Its protein product is CASSQRGAYGYTF.

This chain links TRBV7-2 with TRBJ2-7, with D hard to call. V lost 1 base and J lost 1, with 8 bases in between. Germline CDR1 SGHTA, CDR2 FQGNSA. The CDR3 consists of 14 residues. The CDR3 sequence: CASSLVRGSYEQYF. CDR3 nucleotide sequence: TGTGCCAGCAGCTTAGTCCGCGGATCCTACGAGCAGTACTTC.

The chain is built from TRBV18 and TRBJ2-3, with D perhaps TRBD1 (6 bases). Trimming pared 5 bases from V and 0 bases from J, leaving 15 bases between. Per germline, CDR1 KGHSH and CDR2 LQKENI. The length of the CDR3 is 16 residues. This CDR3 reads CASSSLRGVSTDTQYF. CDR3 bases: TGTGCCAGCTCAAGCCTCAGGGGCGTGAGCACAGATACGCAGTATTTT.

The chain is built from TRBV11-2 and TRBJ2-3; D call uncertain. Germline lookup yields CDR1 SGHAT and CDR2 FQNNGV. The CDR3 runs to 14 residues. Trimming removed 1 base from V and 0 bases from J, with 5 bases in between. The CDR3 reads CASSLAASTDTQYF. The CDR3 DNA follows: TGTGCCAGCAGCTTAGCGGCCAGCACAGATACGCAGTATTTT. Drawing the rest from reference TRBV11-2 and TRBJ2-3, the complete variable domain is EAGVAQSPRYKIIEKRQSVAFWCNPISGHATLYWYQQILGQGPKLLIQFQNNGVVDDSQLPKDRFSAERLKGVDSTLKIQPAKLEDSAVYLCASSLAASTDTQYFGPGTRLTVL.

The chain is built from TRBV7-9 and TRBJ1-4, with a tentative D call TRBD1 (5 bases). Trimming left V 1 base short and J 8 bases short, with 20 bases between. The germline gives CDR1 SEHNR, CDR2 FQNEAQ (reference sequence). There are 17 residues in the CDR3. CDR3 nucleotide sequence: TGTGCCAGCAGCTTAGAACGAATGGGACTTCTTGTGGAAAAACTGTTTTTT. Translation: CASSLERMGLLVEKLFF. The full variable domain, with the rest looked up from reference TRBV7-9 and TRBJ1-4, is DTGVSQNPRHKITKRGQNVTFRCDPISEHNRLYWYRQTLGQGPEFLTYFQNEAQLEKSRLLSDRFSAERPKGSFSTLEIQRTEQGDSAMYLCASSLERMGLLVEKLFFGSGTQLSVL.

The chain links TRBV6-5 to TRBJ1-3; TRBD1 is a possible D gene (6 bases). CDR1 and CDR2 from the germline V gene are MNHEY and SVGAGI. With 3 bases removed from V and 0 bases from J, the gap between germline ends came to 12 bases. The CDR3 is made up of 16 amino acids. CDR3 sequence reads: CASSYRDIHSGNTIYF. The CDR3 bases are TGTGCCAGCAGTTATAGGGACATTCACTCTGGAAACACCATATATTTT.

The chain carries TRBV5-6 and TRBJ1-5; 7 bases fit TRBD1. CDR1 is SGHDT, CDR2 YYEEEE, per germline. The ends lost 4 bases at V and 10 bases at J; junction bases unmatched: 11. The CDR3 sequence is 14 residues long. The CDR3 coding sequence is TGTGCCAGCAGCCCCGGACAGGTAGGAAAACCCCAGCATTTT. Translation: CASSPGQVGKPQHF.

This rearrangement joins TRBV18 to TRBJ1-2; no clear D. Germline V CDR1 and CDR2: KGHSH, LQKENI. With 2 bases removed from V and 7 bases from J, the gap between germline ends came to 14 bases. The CDR3 consists of 14 residues. The CDR3 region is CASSPRAENGGYTF. CDR3 nucleotides: TGTGCCAGCTCACCAAGGGCGGAAAACGGTGGCTACACCTTC.

The chain recombines TRBV5-4 with TRBJ2-7; 10 bases line up with TRBD2. The J segment lost 1 base and the V segment lost 3 bases, leaving 7 bases of the junction unmatched. This CDR3 is built from 16 residues. Germline CDR1 reads SGHNT; CDR2 reads YYREEE (reference sequence). CDR3 sequence reads: CASSSPRTSGSYEQYF. The CDR3 region has the DNA TGTGCCAGCAGCTCCCCACGGACTAGCGGATCCTACGAGCAGTACTTC.

The chain is built from TRBV30 and TRBJ2-1; TRBD2 might be the D (6 bases). The V gene lost 2 bases and the J gene lost 8 bases, with 16 bases spanning the gap. CDR1 and CDR2 (germline): GTSNPN, SVGIG (reference sequence). CDR3 length equals 14 residues. CDR3 region: CAWSPSPEGHEQFF. The CDR3 DNA reads TGTGCCTGGAGTCCCTCCCCGGAGGGGCATGAGCAGTTCTTC.

The chain carries TRBV6-5 and TRBJ1-5; 7 nucleotides align to TRBD1. V trimming: 4 bases; J trimming: 5 bases; junction bases outside the gene matches: 2. The CDR3 is 13 amino acids. CDR1 MNHEY and CDR2 SVGAGI come from the germline V gene. The CDR3 region has the DNA TGTGCCAGCAGTTCAACAGGGGATCAGCCCCAGCATTTT. It translates to CASSSTGDQPQHF.

The CDR3 protein is CASSLFQLGGRETQYF. The CDR3 region has the DNA TGTGCCAGCAGCTTATTTCAATTAGGGGGTCGTGAGACCCAGTACTTC. V gene TRBV7-2 combines with J gene TRBJ2-5; possible D gene TRBD1, 6 bases. The V and J ends lost 2 bases and 5 bases respectively, with 18 bases between them. Germline V gene sequence: CDR1 SGHTA, CDR2 FQGNSA. This CDR3 is built from 16 residues.

This chain joins TRBV9 and TRBJ2-1, with D perhaps given as TRBD1 or TRBD2 (5 bases each). The CDR3 is made up of 14 amino acids. V lost 0 bases and J lost 10, with 14 bases in between. Germline-derived CDR1 and CDR2 are SGDLS and YYNGEE. The DNA for the CDR3 is TGTGCCAGCAGCGTAGGAATTAGCAGGGAGGAGCAGTTCTTC. Translation gives CASSVGISREEQFF. Drawing the rest from reference TRBV9 and TRBJ2-1, the complete variable domain is DSGVTQTPKHLITATGQRVTLRCSPRSGDLSVYWYQQSLDQGLQFLIQYYNGEERAKGNILERFSAQQFPDLHSELNLSSLELGDSALYFCASSVGISREEQFFGPGTRLTVL.

The chain has TRBV10-3 and TRBJ2-7, with 7 bases aligning to TRBD1. Trimming took 6 bases from V and 2 from J; bases not matched to a gene: 10. Germline values: CDR1 ENHRY, CDR2 SYGVKD. CDR3 length: 15 amino acids. For the CDR3, the DNA is TGTGCCATCAGCGTCGGGACAGAAAAGACCTACGAGCAGTACTTC. Translating gives CAISVGTEKTYEQYF.

V usage is TRBV7-8 and J usage is TRBJ2-1; 9 bases match TRBD2. The germline V gene has CDR1 SGHVS and CDR2 FQNEAQ. The CDR3 runs to 13 residues. Trimming took 2 bases from V and 14 from J; bases not matched to a gene: 7. CDR3: CASSLYRGGEEFF. As DNA, the CDR3 is TGTGCCAGCAGCTTATACCGCGGGGGGGAGGAGTTCTTC.